The 27 T cell receptor beta chains listed next were all sequenced from one sample in a study of T cell repertoires in cytomegalovirus infection. For these TCRs, the target antigens are not known. TCRdb analysed the reads with MiXCR anew, one entry per CDR3 protein. The table lists 650,000 to 850,000 distinct CDR3 sequences, around 29% of them singletons. Sequencing used cultured CD8+ T cells from PBMCs, obtained from culture after CMV antigen stimulation. These receptors were collected from a human donor in good health (CMV status not recorded). Some clones in this sample may be carry-over from other donors' samples.

This clonotype occurred a few times. V gene TRBV20-1 combines with J gene TRBJ1-1, with D unclear. V was pared by 4 bases and J by 1 base, with 19 bases between. This CDR3 spans 16 amino acids. The germline V gene has CDR1 DFQATT and CDR2 SNEGSKA (reference sequence). CDR3 sequence reads: CSATPALLRENTEAFF. CDR3 DNA sequence: TGCAGTGCTACTCCGGCCCTCCTAAGGGAGAACACTGAAGCTTTCTTT.

This clonotype turned up a few times. The V gene is TRBV19, the J gene TRBJ1-1; D remains unclear. With 6 bases removed from V and 6 bases from J, the gap between germline ends came to 14 bases. CDR3 length equals 13 residues. Germline CDR1 LNHDA, CDR2 SQIVND (reference sequence). For the CDR3, the DNA is TGTGCCAGTAGCTCGCCAGCGCGACCTGAAGCTTTCTTT. Residues: CASSSPARPEAFF.

The chain carries TRBV9 and TRBJ2-1; D may be TRBD1 or TRBD2 (5 bases each). Trimming took 0 bases from V and 5 from J, leaving 6 bases between them. The germline CDR1 and CDR2 sequences are SGDLS and YYNGEE. There are 13 residues in the CDR3. CDR3 nucleotides: TGTGCCAGCAGCGTAGGAGGGGACAATGAGCAGTTCTTC. This gives the protein CASSVGGDNEQFF.

This clonotype is a singleton in its sample. The chain uses TRBV6-5 and TRBJ1-1; D not resolved. V dropped 7 bases and J dropped 0 bases, with 15 bases sitting between them. Germline lookup yields CDR1 MNHEY and CDR2 SVGAGI. CDR3 size: 15 residues. The CDR3 DNA reads as TGTGCCAGCACCTCCCTCGGCCCGCTGAACACTGAAGCTTTCTTT. Its protein product is CASTSLGPLNTEAFF.

This chain uses TRBV28 with TRBJ1-1; TRBD1 might be the D (5 bases). This CDR3 has 18 residues. Germline loops: CDR1 MDHEN, CDR2 SYDVKM. Trimming stripped 3 bases from V and 4 bases from J, with 24 bases between. The CDR3 loop is CASSFLPDRTVMSTEAFF. The CDR3 DNA sequence: TGTGCCAGCAGTTTTCTCCCCGACAGAACTGTCATGAGCACTGAAGCTTTCTTT.

This clonotype was recorded a few times. This chain uses TRBV10-3 with TRBJ2-5; possibly TRBD1 for D (6 bases). In germline, CDR1 is ENHRY, CDR2 SYGVKD. There are 15 residues in the CDR3. Trimming stripped 2 bases from V and 5 bases from J, with 15 bases between. In DNA form, the CDR3 reads TGTGCCATCAGTGAGGAGACAGGCCCGAAGGAGACCCAGTACTTC. The encoded protein is CAISEETGPKETQYF.

The CDR3 bases are TGCAGTGCTAGAACTCAGAACACCGGGGAGCTGTTTTTT. This gives the protein CSARTQNTGELFF. The V gene is TRBV20-1, the J gene TRBJ2-2; D remains unclear. Trimming left V 2 bases short and J 1 base short, with 5 bases between. The CDR3 is made up of 13 amino acids. Germline values: CDR1 DFQATT, CDR2 SNEGSKA (reference sequence).

This clonotype was counted only a few times. The rearrangement links TRBV7-8 to TRBJ2-5, with D perhaps TRBD1 or TRBD2 (5 bases each). The V gene lost 0 bases and the J gene lost 0 bases, with 17 bases spanning the gap. Germline V gives CDR1 SGHVS, CDR2 FQNEAQ. The CDR3 contains 18 residues. The CDR3 spells CASSLAPRGPNHQETQYF. CDR3 DNA sequence: TGTGCCAGCAGCTTAGCACCGAGGGGACCGAACCACCAAGAGACCCAGTACTTC.

The chain uses TRBV7-8 and TRBJ1-1, with D hard to call. The CDR3 loop spans 13 amino acids. Deletions cut 4 bases from V and 7 bases from J, with 13 bases between. The germline CDR1 and CDR2 sequences are SGHVS and FQNEAQ. As DNA, the CDR3 is TGTGCCAGCAGCTCCAGGAAGCGGTTTGAAGCTTTCTTT. This sequence encodes CASSSRKRFEAFF.

The chain employs TRBV7-9 and TRBJ2-1, with D perhaps being TRBD1 or TRBD2 (6 bases each). The CDR3 contains 15 residues. V was cut by 6 bases and J by 7 bases, with 19 bases left in between. The germline V gene encodes CDR1 SEHNR and CDR2 FQNEAQ (reference sequence). In nucleotides, the CDR3 is TGTGCCAGCAGTTTTGCTTGGGGGGCTCTAAATGAGCAGTTCTTC. As protein: CASSFAWGALNEQFF. The full variable domain, its missing parts supplied by reference TRBV7-9 and TRBJ2-1, is DTGVSQNPRHKITKRGQNVTFRCDPISEHNRLYWYRQTLGQGPEFLTYFQNEAQLEKSRLLSDRFSAERPKGSFSTLEIQRTEQGDSAMYLCASSFAWGALNEQFFGPGTRLTVL.

This clonotype has a single count. The chain carries TRBV23-1 and TRBJ1-5; no firm D call. TRBV23-1 carries the ORF label, with uncertain function. The length of the CDR3 is 14 residues. The germline V and J ends were trimmed by 7 bases and 4 bases, with 14 bases remaining between them. In nucleotides, the CDR3 is TGCGCCAGCACTACCCTCGGAGGGAATCAGCCCCAGCATTTT. Encoded protein: CASTTLGGNQPQHF.

This clonotype occurred a few times. The chain recombines TRBV7-2 with TRBJ2-3, with TRBD1 matching 9 bases. Looked up from germline, CDR1 is SGHTA and CDR2 is FQGNSA. The CDR3 is made up of 16 amino acids. Trimming at V came to 5 bases and at J to 4 bases, leaving 10 bases not matched to a gene. The CDR3 sequence is CASSPTPGQGADTQYF. The CDR3 coding sequence is TGTGCCAGCAGCCCAACGCCGGGACAGGGTGCAGATACGCAGTATTTT. The full variable domain, completed using reference TRBV7-2 and TRBJ2-3, is GAGVSQSPSNKVTEKGKDVELRCDPISGHTALYWYRQSLGQGLEFLIYFQGNSAPDKSGLPSDRFSAERTGGSVSTLTIQRTQQEDSAVYLCASSPTPGQGADTQYFGPGTRLTVL.

V usage is TRBV10-3 and J usage is TRBJ1-4, with D maybe TRBD1 (6 bases). Germline V gene sequence: CDR1 ENHRY, CDR2 SYGVKD. V dropped 3 bases and J dropped 4 bases, with 9 bases sitting between them. The CDR3 contains 14 residues. The CDR3 DNA reads TGTGCCATCAGTGAAGGACAGCTTAATGAAAAACTGTTTTTT. Protein: CAISEGQLNEKLFF.

This CDR3 is CASRTVDGYTF. CDR3 coding DNA: TGTGCCAGCAGGACAGTCGATGGCTACACCTTC. This chain links TRBV28 with TRBJ1-2; a weak D match, TRBD1 (5 bases). The CDR3 has 11 residues. Trimming removed 6 bases at V and 6 bases at J, with 8 bases between. Per germline, CDR1 MDHEN and CDR2 SYDVKM.

The chain recombines TRBV15 with TRBJ2-3; tentative D call: TRBD2 (5 bases). CDR1 is LNHNV, CDR2 YYDKDF, per germline (reference sequence). The V gene lost 0 bases and the J gene lost 9 bases, with 7 bases spanning the gap. The CDR3 extends over 12 amino acids. The CDR3 region has the DNA TGTGCCACCAGCAGAGATCCGGGGACGCAGTATTTT. It yields the protein CATSRDPGTQYF.

In this sample, this clonotype turned up a few times. The CDR3 is CASSVPEVGNQPQHF. In nucleotides, the CDR3 is TGTGCCAGTAGTGTCCCGGAGGTTGGCAATCAGCCCCAGCATTTT. The rearrangement joins TRBV19 to TRBJ1-5; D not resolved. Trimming took 5 bases from V and 2 from J, leaving 13 bases between them. Germline CDR1 reads LNHDA; CDR2 reads SQIVND (reference sequence). CDR3 size: 15 residues.

This clonotype was seen a few times. The rearrangement links TRBV7-8 to TRBJ1-3; D is ambiguous. Per the germline V gene, CDR1 is SGHVS and CDR2 is FQNEAQ. The CDR3 contains 15 residues. V was pared by 3 bases and J by 7 bases, with 16 bases between. CDR3 nucleotides: TGTGCCAGCAGCTTCGTAAGGCAGCCCGGGAACACCATATATTTT. As protein: CASSFVRQPGNTIYF.

The chain combines TRBV10-3 with TRBJ2-2; possibly TRBD2 for D (7 bases). CDR1 and CDR2 (germline): ENHRY, SYGVKD. V gave up 9 bases and J gave up 4 bases, with 30 bases separating them. The CDR3 is 19 amino acids. The CDR3 is CAILARKVGGPPGTGELFF. The CDR3 DNA reads TGTGCCATTCTCGCCAGAAAGGTGGGGGGGCCCCCGGGCACCGGGGAGCTGTTTTTT.

Remarks on this clonotype: A much more abundant neighbour one base away suggests this may be a read error. The J gene is TRBJ2-7, the V gene TRBV6-2 or TRBV6-3; no reliable D call. The CDR3 totals 15 residues. Germline CDR1 MNHEY, CDR2 SVGEGT. V was cut by 2 bases and J by 0 bases, with 11 bases left in between. CDR3 region: CASSYGVPSSYEQYV. Written as DNA, the CDR3 is TGTGCCAGCAGTTACGGGGTTCCGAGCTCCTACGAGCAGTACGTC.

V is TRBV12-3 or TRBV12-4 and J is TRBJ2-1; the D gene could be TRBD1 or TRBD2 (7 bases each). The CDR3 length is 17 residues. Between the trimmed V and J ends, which lost 5 bases and 3 bases, there was a span of 20 bases. CDR3 in amino acids: CASSQPSRGTNYNEQFF. The CDR3 nucleotides are TGTGCCAGCAGTCAACCAAGCAGGGGGACTAACTACAATGAGCAGTTCTTC.

This chain joins TRBV2 and TRBJ2-5, with D possibly TRBD2 on 6 matching bases. CDR1 and CDR2 from the germline V gene are SNHLY and FYNNEI. CDR3 length: 14 amino acids. The germline V and J ends were trimmed by 2 bases and 6 bases, with 13 bases remaining between them. The CDR3: CASSERGIGKTQYF. DNA for the CDR3: TGTGCCAGCAGTGAACGGGGGATCGGGAAGACCCAGTACTTC.

This clonotype was counted a few times. The V and J genes are TRBV3-1 and TRBJ1-2, with D perhaps matching TRBD1 (5 bases). Germline CDR1 reads LGHDT; CDR2 reads YNNKEL (reference sequence). The V gene lost 1 base and the J gene lost 4 bases, with 10 bases spanning the gap. The CDR3 totals 14 residues. The CDR3 sequence: CASSQGARGYGYTF. The CDR3 DNA is TGTGCCAGCAGCCAAGGGGCGAGGGGCTATGGCTACACCTTC.

This clonotype was detected only a few times. The rearrangement joins TRBV6-6 to TRBJ1-4, with D maybe TRBD1 (6 bases). V lost 5 bases and J lost 2, with 12 bases in between. Germline CDR1 is MNHNY and CDR2 is SVGAGI (reference sequence). The CDR3 has 15 residues. CDR3 bases: TGTGCCAGCAGTCAAGGGGGGTCCACTAATGAAAAACTGTTTTTT. Encoded protein: CASSQGGSTNEKLFF.

This clonotype was counted at least ten times. This rearrangement joins TRBV7-2 to TRBJ2-1; 11 bases fit TRBD2. Germline V CDR1 and CDR2: SGHTA, FQGNSA. The CDR3 runs 19 residues. The V segment lost 5 bases and the J segment 1 base; nucleotides outside the gene matches: 13. CDR3 nucleotide sequence: TGTGCCAGCAGCCTAGAGGGGTACGGGACTAGCGGTTCCTACAATGAGCAGTTCTTC. Protein: CASSLEGYGTSGSYNEQFF.

This rearrangement joins TRBV28 to TRBJ2-2; D is ambiguous. Trimming cost V 6 bases and J 1 base, with 6 bases left between them. The length of the CDR3 is 13 residues. The germline gives CDR1 MDHEN, CDR2 SYDVKM. The CDR3 DNA reads as TGTGCCAGCAGGCTACTGAACACCGGGGAGCTGTTTTTT. Amino acids: CASRLLNTGELFF.

This clonotype was picked up a small number of times. The chain combines TRBV12-3 or TRBV12-4 with TRBJ2-6; possibly TRBD2 for D (6 bases). V was pared by 2 bases and J by 4 bases, with 12 bases between. The length of the CDR3 is 16 residues. The CDR3 here is CASSLRGSGGANVLTF. The DNA of the CDR3 is TGTGCCAGCAGTTTACGGGGGTCCGGCGGGGCCAACGTCCTGACTTTC.

The chain recombines TRBV9 with TRBJ1-1; D gene unclear. This CDR3 has 15 amino acids. The V gene's germline CDR1 is SGDLS and CDR2 YYNGEE. V was clipped by 2 bases and J by 0 bases, with 11 bases between them. Here the CDR3 DNA reads TGTGCCAGCAGCGTTCACCCAAGCCTGAACACTGAAGCTTTCTTT. Translation gives CASSVHPSLNTEAFF.